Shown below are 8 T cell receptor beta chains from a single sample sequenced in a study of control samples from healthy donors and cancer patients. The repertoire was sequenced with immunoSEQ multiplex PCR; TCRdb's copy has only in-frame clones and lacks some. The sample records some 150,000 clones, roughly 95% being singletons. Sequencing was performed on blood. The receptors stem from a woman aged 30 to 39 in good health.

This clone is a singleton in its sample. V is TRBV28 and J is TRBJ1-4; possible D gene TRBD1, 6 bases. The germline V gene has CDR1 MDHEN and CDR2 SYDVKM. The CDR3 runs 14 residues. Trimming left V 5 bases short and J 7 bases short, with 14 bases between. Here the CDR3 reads CASSPNRAPEKLFF. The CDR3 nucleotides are TGTGCCAGCAGTCCGAACAGGGCCCCTGAAAAACTGTTTTTT.

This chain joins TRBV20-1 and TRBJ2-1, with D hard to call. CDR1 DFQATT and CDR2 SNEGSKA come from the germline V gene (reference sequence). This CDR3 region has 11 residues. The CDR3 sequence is CSTSSYNEQFF. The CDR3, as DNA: TGCAGCACCAGCTCCTACAATGAGCAGTTCTTC.

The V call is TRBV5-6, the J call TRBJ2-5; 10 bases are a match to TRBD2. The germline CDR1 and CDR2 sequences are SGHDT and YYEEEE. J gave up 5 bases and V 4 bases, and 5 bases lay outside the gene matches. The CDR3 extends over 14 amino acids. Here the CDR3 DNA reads TGTGCCAGCAGCACATCTAGCGGGAGTGAGACCCAGTACTTC. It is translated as CASSTSSGSETQYF.

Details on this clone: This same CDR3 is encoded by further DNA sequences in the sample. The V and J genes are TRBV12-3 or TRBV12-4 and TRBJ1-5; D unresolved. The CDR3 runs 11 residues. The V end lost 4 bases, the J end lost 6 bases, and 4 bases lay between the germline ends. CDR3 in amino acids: CASSSGQPQHF. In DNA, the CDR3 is TGTGCCAGCAGTTCGGGTCAGCCCCAGCATTTT.

CDR3 region: CASSMNTEAFF. The CDR3 region has the DNA TGCGCCAGCAGCATGAACACTGAAGCTTTCTTT. This chain joins TRBV5-1 and TRBJ1-1; no clear D gene. From germline, CDR1 is SGHRS and CDR2 YFSETQ. This CDR3 region has 11 residues. V lost 4 bases and J lost 0, with 1 base in between.

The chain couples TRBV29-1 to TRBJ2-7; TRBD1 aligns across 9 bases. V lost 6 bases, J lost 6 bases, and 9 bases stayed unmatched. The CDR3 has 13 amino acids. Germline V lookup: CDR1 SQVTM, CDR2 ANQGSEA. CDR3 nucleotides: TGCAGCGTAGATGCCGGGACAGGGTTCGAGCAGTACTTC. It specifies CSVDAGTGFEQYF.

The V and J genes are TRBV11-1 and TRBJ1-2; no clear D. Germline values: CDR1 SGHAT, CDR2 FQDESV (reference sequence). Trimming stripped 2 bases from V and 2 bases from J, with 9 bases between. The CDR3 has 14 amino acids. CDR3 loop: CASSLRPGNYGYTF. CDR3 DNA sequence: TGTGCCAGCAGCTTAAGACCCGGGAACTATGGCTACACCTTC.

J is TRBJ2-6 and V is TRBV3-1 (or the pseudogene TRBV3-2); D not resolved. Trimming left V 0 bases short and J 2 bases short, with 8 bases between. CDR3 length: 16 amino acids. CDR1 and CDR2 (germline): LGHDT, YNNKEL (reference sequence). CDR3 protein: CASSQDGRAGANVLTF. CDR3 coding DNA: TGTGCCAGCAGCCAAGATGGAAGAGCTGGGGCCAACGTCCTGACTTTC.